This is a list of T cell receptor beta chains from one sample in a study of CD4 T cells in relation to SARS-CoV-2 and coronaviruses. Using immunoSEQ multiplex PCR, the repertoire was profiled, and TCRdb retains in-frame clones only, with some absent. The data contain 20,000 to 25,000 clones, 75% to 85% of them singletons. Antigens of these TCRs are unknown. Sequenced: CD4+ T cells from PBMCs, cultured in vitro. The source is a human donor in good health. Each CDR3 is given without its conserved first and last residue. The size field is filled for only some rows; it gives once, few, many or a size class.

V	size	J	CDR3
TRBV5-1	once	TRBJ2-5	ASSPTPGLADQETQY
TRBV3-1/TRBV3-2	once	TRBJ1-3	ASSQAMTGAFSGNTIY
TRBV6-5	-	TRBJ1-3	ASSTLTNSGTIY
TRBV15	-	TRBJ2-2	ATSRGQEAELF
TRBV5-1	-	TRBJ1-4	ASAQGAANEKLF
TRBV5-1	-	TRBJ1-2	ASRKQGDGYT
TRBV9	-	TRBJ1-5	ASSVDGRTDQPQH
TRBV28	-	TRBJ1-1	ASSLSLAGTGGGMNTEAF
TRBV19	-	TRBJ1-5	ASSILQGSHQPQH
TRBV11-2	-	TRBJ2-3	ASSLASTGTDTQY
TRBV5-1	-	TRBJ1-5	ASRPDSNQPQH
TRBV29-1	-	TRBJ1-1	SVEDPRQSMNTEAF
TRBV5-8	-	TRBJ2-3	ASSLDNTDTQY
TRBV3-1/TRBV3-2	-	TRBJ1-2	ASSQTTIRYGYT
TRBV4-2	-	TRBJ2-4	ASSQDGFGAGGKNIQY
TRBV21-1	-	TRBJ2-3	ASSKAIRRENSTDTQY
TRBV30	-	TRBJ2-2	AWSVRDRIITGELF
TRBV19	-	TRBJ1-3	ASNPGQVGNTIY
TRBV3-1/TRBV3-2	-	TRBJ2-7	ASSPAQKAEQY
TRBV7-3	-	TRBJ2-5	ASSPGSGARVTQY
TRBV12-3/TRBV12-4	-	TRBJ2-3	ASTTSDTDTQY
TRBV5-1	-	TRBJ2-7	ASSLNRDSSYEQY
TRBV6-5	-	TRBJ1-4	ASSPMGEKLF
TRBV27	-	TRBJ1-6	ASSLREGDTYNSPLH
TRBV10-3	-	TRBJ2-1	AISLGLAGVDEQF
TRBV7-2	few	TRBJ2-7	ASSPRGGGRVYEQY
TRBV3-1/TRBV3-2	-	TRBJ2-5	ASSQVRGMETQY
TRBV5-4	few	TRBJ1-2	ASSLATGGSSGYT